This T cell receptor beta chain was recovered during a study of T cell responses to AZD1222 COVID-19 vaccine (dated by TCRdb to about 2021). With regard to the full study: AZD1222 recipients given second doses at about 4 weeks or at about 12 weeks were pooled, since spike-specific TCR depth and breadth were not found to differ between the two schedules. TCR sequencing was performed for about 240 trial participants, of whom 207 were given two doses of AZD1222 and 26 were given two doses of MenACWY control vaccine. Trial participants were enrolled by age into 18-55, 56-69 and 70-plus year subgroups, with roughly 160, 29 and 62 TCR-sequenced participants respectively.

This sample's time point label indicates: baseline before first vaccination. The vaccinee samples were drawn from two UK trials, COV001 and COV002, one of which was a single-blind randomized controlled phase 2/3 trial testing AZD1222 (ChAdOx1 nCoV-19) in healthy adults. For TCRbeta chain sequencing, PBMC samples from trial participants were taken at day 0 and at day 28 after the second dose. What the study reported, not specific to this receptor: CD4 TCRs associated with the vaccine covered the entire spike protein, and the dominant responses were in regions 160-218 and 743-854. The 56-69-year group was small, and its depth increase did not reach significance, likely because of low power. Conclusions about previously exposed vaccinees are limited, since just 6 or 7 AZD1222 recipients were seropositive for SARS-CoV-2 at baseline. Because no day 14 peak-response samples were available, repertoires were characterized only after the peak T cell response. After two AZD1222 doses, both the breadth and the depth of spike-specific TCRs were significantly higher than at day 0 and than in MenACWY recipients. Reportedly, almost half of the unique spike-specific TCRs recognized epitopes lying outside the regions that are mutated in the B.1.351 and B.1.1.7 variants. Most participants were white British and females outnumbered males, and the authors suggested that clonal diversity may have been underestimated.

The CDR3 regions of human TCRbeta chains were analyzed by immunosequencing. The authors' pipeline ran thus. TCRs in the repertoires were compared against a reference library of SARS-CoV-2-specific TCRs that had been generated with the MIRA antigen-specificity platform. Breadth was defined as the fraction of unique TCRs that were SARS-CoV-2-associated, and depth was defined as the fraction of total T cells that were SARS-CoV-2-associated. Each spike-specific TCR was assigned to its reactive spike region and to a CD4 or CD8 class using the MIRA data. Log10-transformed breadth and depth values were compared by one-way ANOVA with Sidak's multiple comparisons tests. TCRdb mirrors the immuneACCESS table, restricted to in-frame sequences. Some clones are absent from its copies; in checked studies, under half trace to an unresolved V gene, and the reason for the others is unknown. That table furnishes V, J and clone size, whereas the DNA furnished D and trimming. For this sample the table gives 90,000 to 140,000 clones, of which around 80% were detected only once. The ten largest make up 5% of the sample.

Worth noting for this clone: Its antigen is currently not known. No base qualities exist here, and no much larger clone lies one base off it.

The CDR3 has 16 amino acids, counting the end cysteine and phenylalanine. The retained sequence is limited to the CDR3, 48 bases, with the frame set at the first base. V is pruned by 6 bases and J by 0 bases, leaving 8 bases of the junction without a gene match. CDR1 SEHNR and CDR2 FQNEAQ were looked up in the germline V gene (reference sequence). The specimen comprised peripheral blood, sampled on day 0 of AZD1222 vaccination. The receptor was isolated from an adult in good health. The sequence links TRBV7-9 to TRBJ2-7; TRBD2 agrees with 10 junctional bases. The sequence in DNA is TGTGCCAGCAGTCTACGGACTAGCGGAAGCTCCTACGAGCAGTACTTC. Its protein product is CASSLRTSGSSYEQYF.